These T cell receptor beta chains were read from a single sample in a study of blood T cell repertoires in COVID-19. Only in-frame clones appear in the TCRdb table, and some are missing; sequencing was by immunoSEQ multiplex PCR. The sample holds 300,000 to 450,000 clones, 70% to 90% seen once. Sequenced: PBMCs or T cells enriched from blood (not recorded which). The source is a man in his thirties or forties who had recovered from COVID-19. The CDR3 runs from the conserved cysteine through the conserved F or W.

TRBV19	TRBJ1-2	CASSPRRLNYGYTF
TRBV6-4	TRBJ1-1	CASSPGEGNTEAFF
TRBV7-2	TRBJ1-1	CASSLTGTGFGAFF
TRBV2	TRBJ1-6	CARNYGTGGNSPLHF
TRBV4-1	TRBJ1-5	CASSQDRRTGRQPQHF
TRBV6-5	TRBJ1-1	CASSRAGGAGTEAFF
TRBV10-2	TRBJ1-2	CASSARTGSFFNYGYTF
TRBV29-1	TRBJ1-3	CSVAGADSGNTIYF
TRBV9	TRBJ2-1	CASSPTVSGGAYNEQFF
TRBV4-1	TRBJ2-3	CASSQGITGDTQYF
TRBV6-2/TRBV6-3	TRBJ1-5	CASSYPPAGHRNQPQHF
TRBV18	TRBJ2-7	CASSLTPSGGSPYEQYF
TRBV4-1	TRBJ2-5	CASSQDSRGSLGQETQYF
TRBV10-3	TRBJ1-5	CAISDRDQPQHF
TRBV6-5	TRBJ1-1	CATQGTAEAFF
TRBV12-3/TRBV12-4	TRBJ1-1	CASSRLVAFF
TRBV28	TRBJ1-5	CASSPPGGKFQPQHF
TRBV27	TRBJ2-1	CASTPTPAGGGYEQFF
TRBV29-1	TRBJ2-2	CSVGGLDTGELFF
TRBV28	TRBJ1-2	CASSSRLRGLGYTF
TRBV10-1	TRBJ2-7	CASSDGGLGFYEQYF
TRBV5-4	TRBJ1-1	CASSSRGGANTEAFF
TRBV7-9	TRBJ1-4	CASSPSGTGGEKLFF
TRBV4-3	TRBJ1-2	CASSQEAAYPSYGYTF
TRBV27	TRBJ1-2	CASSLNRAYGYTF
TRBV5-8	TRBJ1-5	CATSRSTGPQHF
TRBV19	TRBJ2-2	CASSTDRGRTGELFF
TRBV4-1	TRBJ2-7	CASSQDRAYSEQYF
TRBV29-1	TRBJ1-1	CSVRDTEAFF
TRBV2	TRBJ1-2	CASSDTGFYGYTF
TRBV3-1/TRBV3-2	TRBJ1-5	CASSQGGNQPQHF
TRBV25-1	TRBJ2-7	CASSEQGAFYEQYF